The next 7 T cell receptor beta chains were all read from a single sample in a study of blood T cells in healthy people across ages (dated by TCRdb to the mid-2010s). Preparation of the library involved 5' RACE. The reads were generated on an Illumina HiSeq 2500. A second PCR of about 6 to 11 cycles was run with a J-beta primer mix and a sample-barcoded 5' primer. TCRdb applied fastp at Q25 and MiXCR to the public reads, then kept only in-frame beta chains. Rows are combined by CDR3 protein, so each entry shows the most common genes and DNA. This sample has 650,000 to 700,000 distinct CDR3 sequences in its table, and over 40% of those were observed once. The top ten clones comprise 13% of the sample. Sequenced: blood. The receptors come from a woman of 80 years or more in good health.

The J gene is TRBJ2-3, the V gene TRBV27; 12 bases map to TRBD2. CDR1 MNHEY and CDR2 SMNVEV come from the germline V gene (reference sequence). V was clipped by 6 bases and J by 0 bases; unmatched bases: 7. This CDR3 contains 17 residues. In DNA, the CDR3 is TGTGCCAGCAGCCCGACTAGCGGGGGTTTAAGCACAGATACGCAGTATTTT. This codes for CASSPTSGGLSTDTQYF.

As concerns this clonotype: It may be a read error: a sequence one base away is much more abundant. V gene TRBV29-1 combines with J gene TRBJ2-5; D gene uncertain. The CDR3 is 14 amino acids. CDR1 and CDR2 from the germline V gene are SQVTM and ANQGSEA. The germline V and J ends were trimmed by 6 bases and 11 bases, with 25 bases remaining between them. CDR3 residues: CSVDRVRTYNEQYF. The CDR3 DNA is TGCAGCGTGGACCGGGTTAGAACCTACAATGAGCAGTACTTC.

CDR3 sequence: CASSGGGYPNYGYTF. CDR3 sequence (DNA): TGCGCCAGCAGCGGTGGAGGATATCCTAACTATGGCTACACCTTC. The chain joins TRBV5-1 to TRBJ1-2, with D unresolved. V lost 4 bases and J lost 0, with 13 bases in between. From germline, CDR1 is SGHRS and CDR2 YFSETQ. The CDR3 runs to 15 residues.

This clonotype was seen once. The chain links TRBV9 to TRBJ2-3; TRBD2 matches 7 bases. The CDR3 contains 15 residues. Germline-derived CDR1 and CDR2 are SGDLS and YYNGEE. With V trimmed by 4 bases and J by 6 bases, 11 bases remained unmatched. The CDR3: CASSSRPSGGDTQYF. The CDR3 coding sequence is TGTGCCAGCAGCTCCCGCCCTAGCGGCGGGGATACGCAGTATTTT.

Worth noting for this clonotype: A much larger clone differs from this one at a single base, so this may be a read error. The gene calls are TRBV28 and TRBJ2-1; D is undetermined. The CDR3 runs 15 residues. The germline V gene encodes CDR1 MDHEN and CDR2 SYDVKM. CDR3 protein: CASSFMTPGYNERFF. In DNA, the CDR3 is TGTGCCAGCAGTTTTATGACTCCTGGCTACAATGAGCGGTTCTTC.

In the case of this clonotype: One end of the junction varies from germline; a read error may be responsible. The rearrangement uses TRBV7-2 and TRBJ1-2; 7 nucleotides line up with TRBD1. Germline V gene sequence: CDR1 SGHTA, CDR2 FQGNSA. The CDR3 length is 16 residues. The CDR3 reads CASSPPGRGVLDGYIF. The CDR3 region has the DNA TGTGCCAGCAGCCCCCCGGGCAGGGGGGTATTGGATGGCTACATCTTC.

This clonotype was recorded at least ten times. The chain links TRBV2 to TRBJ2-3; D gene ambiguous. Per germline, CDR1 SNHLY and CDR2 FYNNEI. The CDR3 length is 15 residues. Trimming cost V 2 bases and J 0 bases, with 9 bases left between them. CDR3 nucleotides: TGTGCCAGCAGTGAACAGTTGGGAAGCACAGATACGCAGTATTTT. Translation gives CASSEQLGSTDTQYF.